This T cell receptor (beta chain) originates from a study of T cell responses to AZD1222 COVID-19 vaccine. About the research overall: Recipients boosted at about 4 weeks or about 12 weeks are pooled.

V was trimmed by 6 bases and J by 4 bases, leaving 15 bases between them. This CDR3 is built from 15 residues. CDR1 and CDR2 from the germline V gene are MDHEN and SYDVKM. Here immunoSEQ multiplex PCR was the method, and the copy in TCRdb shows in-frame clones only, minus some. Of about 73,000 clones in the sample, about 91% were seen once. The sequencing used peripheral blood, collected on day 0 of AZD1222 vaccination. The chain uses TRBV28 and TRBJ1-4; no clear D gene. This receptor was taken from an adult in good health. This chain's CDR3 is CASSEPPGINEKLFF. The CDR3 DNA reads TGTGCCAGCAGCGAACCCCCGGGTATTAATGAAAAACTGTTTTTT.